The following is a T cell receptor beta chain sequence with its context. Its antigen is currently unknown. The data stem from a study of T-cell memory formation after mild COVID-19. Study-wide results and caveats: Prior to infection, memory already included some responding clones, suggesting cross-reactive memory joined. CD4+ contracting clones lay mainly in CM and EM, CD8+ ones in EMRA.

CDR1 and CDR2 (germline): SGHKS, YYEKEE (reference sequence). The length of the CDR3 is 16 residues. Trimming took 3 bases from V and 4 from J, leaving 18 bases between them. 5'RACE with constant-segment primers built TCRalpha and TCRbeta cDNA libraries with UMIs. TCRdb called the 5' RACE reads again in MiXCR, with one record for every CDR3 protein. The repertoire consists of approximately 350,000 distinct CDR3 sequences, with 25% to 30% occurring once and the leading ten covering approximately 13%. The TCR originated in an adult woman who had mild COVID-19 (a few samples of this study predate the infection). Cell type and time point are not known. The chain joins TRBV5-5 to TRBJ2-3; D might be TRBD2 (6 bases). Sequencing was performed on PBMCs or a T cell subset sorted from them (not recorded which). The CDR3 region is CASSSPPGLGPDTQYF. CDR3 nucleotides: TGTGCCAGCAGCTCACCCCCGGGACTGGGACCAGATACGCAGTATTTT.